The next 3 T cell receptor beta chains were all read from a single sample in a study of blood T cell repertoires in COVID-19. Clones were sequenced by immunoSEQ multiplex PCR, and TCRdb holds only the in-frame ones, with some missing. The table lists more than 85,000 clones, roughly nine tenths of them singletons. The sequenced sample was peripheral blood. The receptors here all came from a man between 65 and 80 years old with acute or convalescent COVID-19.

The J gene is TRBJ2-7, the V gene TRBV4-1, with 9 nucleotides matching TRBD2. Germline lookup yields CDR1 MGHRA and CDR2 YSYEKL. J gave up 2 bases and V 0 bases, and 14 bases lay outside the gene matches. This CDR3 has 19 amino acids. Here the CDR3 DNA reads TGCGCCAGCAGCCAAGATATCGGGTTGGGCGGCGGGGGGGCCTACGAGCAGTACGTC. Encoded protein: CASSQDIGLGGGGAYEQYV.

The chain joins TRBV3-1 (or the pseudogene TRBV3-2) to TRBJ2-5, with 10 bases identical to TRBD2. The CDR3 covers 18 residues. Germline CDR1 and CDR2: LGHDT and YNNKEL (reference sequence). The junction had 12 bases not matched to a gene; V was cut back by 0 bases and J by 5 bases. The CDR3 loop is CASSQDLGAGGLQETQYF. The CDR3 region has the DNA TGTGCCAGCAGCCAAGATCTTGGAGCGGGGGGGCTCCAGGAGACCCAGTACTTC.

CDR3 region: CASSPGQGRSNQPQHF. Written as DNA, the CDR3 is TGCGCCAGCAGTCCCGGACAGGGTCGTAGCAATCAGCCCCAGCATTTT. The chain combines TRBV10-2 with TRBJ1-5; 8 positions match TRBD1. J lost 0 bases, V lost 5 bases, and 6 bases had no gene match. The CDR3 loop spans 16 amino acids. CDR1 and CDR2 from the germline V gene are WSHSY and SAAADI.